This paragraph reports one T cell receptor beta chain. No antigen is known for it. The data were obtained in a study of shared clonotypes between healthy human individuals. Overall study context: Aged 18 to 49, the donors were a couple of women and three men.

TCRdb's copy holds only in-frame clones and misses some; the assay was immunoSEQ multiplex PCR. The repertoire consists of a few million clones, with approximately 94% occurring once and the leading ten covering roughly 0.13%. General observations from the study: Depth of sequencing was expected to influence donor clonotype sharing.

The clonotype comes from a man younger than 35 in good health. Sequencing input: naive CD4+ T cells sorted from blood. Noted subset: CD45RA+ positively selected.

CDR3 coding DNA: TGCGCCAGCAGCCCCCGGCCCCAGGGCGGCACAGATACGCAGTATTTT. Translation gives CASSPRPQGGTDTQYF. This sequence joins TRBV5-1 and TRBJ2-3; tentatively, D is TRBD1 (5 bases). CDR1 is SGHRS, CDR2 YFSETQ, per germline. The CDR3 consists of 16 residues. Trimming shortened V by 4 bases and J by 1 base, and 16 bases separated the two germline ends.